Following are 12 T cell receptor beta chains from one sample sequenced in a study of blood T cell repertoires in COVID-19. Data came from immunoSEQ multiplex PCR; TCRdb stores just in-frame clones and leaves some out. The table lists roughly 320,000 clones, 90% of them singletons, with around 4.2% in the top ten. Sequencing was carried out using PBMCs or T cells enriched from blood (not recorded which). These receptors were collected from a woman in her 30s who had been exposed to COVID-19.

J is TRBJ1-1 and V is TRBV5-6; 9 positions match TRBD1. The V gene end was trimmed by 4 bases and the J gene end by 3 bases; junction bases not matched to a gene: 13. The CDR3 consists of 17 residues. Germline CDR1 reads SGHDT; CDR2 reads YYEEEE. CDR3 nucleotides: TGTGCCAGCAGCCTCCGTCCCGGGACAGGGTTGGACACTGAAGCTTTCTTT. Translating gives CASSLRPGTGLDTEAFF.

This clone appeared once. This chain uses TRBV30 with TRBJ1-1, with TRBD1 as a possible D gene (5 bases). This CDR3 contains 12 residues. V gave up 3 bases and J gave up 4 bases, with 9 bases separating them. CDR1 is GTSNPN, CDR2 SVGIG, per germline (reference sequence). The CDR3 region has the DNA TGTGCCTGGAGCGGGGGGGGCACTGAAGCTTTCTTT. Encoded protein: CAWSGGGTEAFF.

The rearrangement links TRBV19 to TRBJ2-6, with 9 bases identical to TRBD1. V was clipped by 5 bases and J by 1 base; unmatched bases: 0. The V gene's germline CDR1 is LNHDA and CDR2 SQIVND (reference sequence). The CDR3 consists of 15 residues. The CDR3 DNA follows: TGTGCCAGTAGTGACAGGGGGTCTGGGGCCAACGTCCTGACTTTC. As protein: CASSDRGSGANVLTF.

This clone was found once. This chain connects TRBV5-1 to TRBJ1-2; no definite D call. V was cut by 2 bases and J by 6 bases, with 11 bases left in between. The germline CDR1 and CDR2 sequences are SGHRS and YFSETQ. CDR3 length: 13 amino acids. This CDR3 is CASSFGDRDGYTF. CDR3 in DNA: TGCGCCAGCAGCTTTGGTGATAGAGATGGCTACACCTTC.

Only a few counts were recorded for this clone. This sequence joins TRBV9 and TRBJ2-7; 7 bases match TRBD1. The CDR3 is made up of 11 amino acids. The trim removed 4 bases at V and 12 bases at J, leaving 7 bases unmatched. Germline-derived CDR1 and CDR2 are SGDLS and YYNGEE. CDR3: CASSSRGNPYF. The CDR3 region has the DNA TGTGCCAGCAGCTCCAGGGGGAACCCGTACTTC.

The chain carries TRBV2 and TRBJ2-5; the match to TRBD1 covers 8 bases. With 5 bases clipped from V and 2 bases from J, the junction kept 4 bases outside the gene matches. Germline lookup yields CDR1 SNHLY and CDR2 FYNNEI. This CDR3 contains 14 residues. The CDR3 loop reads CASSRQGPQETQYF. CDR3 sequence (DNA): TGTGCCAGCAGTAGACAGGGGCCTCAAGAGACCCAGTACTTC.

This rearrangement joins TRBV10-3 to TRBJ1-5, with unresolved D. This CDR3 is built from 13 residues. V was pared by 10 bases and J by 5 bases, with 15 bases between. CDR1 is ENHRY and CDR2 is SYGVKD in the germline V gene. The CDR3 DNA reads TGTGCCACCTCGGTCGATCCTCATCAGCCCCAGCATTTT. This codes for CATSVDPHQPQHF.

This clone occurred a few times. The DNA for the CDR3 is TGTGCCAGCAGTCGGACATTCAACTATAATTCACCCCTCCACTTT. It translates to CASSRTFNYNSPLHF. The chain couples TRBV6-5 to TRBJ1-6; the D gene is possibly TRBD1 (5 bases). The germline CDR1 and CDR2 sequences are MNHEY and SVGAGI. The CDR3 runs 15 residues. V gave up 5 bases and J gave up 3 bases, with 11 bases separating them.

This sequence joins TRBV5-8 and TRBJ1-6, with 10 bases aligning to TRBD1. With 4 bases clipped from V and 7 bases from J, the junction kept 2 bases outside the gene matches. The CDR3 runs 14 residues. Germline V gives CDR1 SGHTS, CDR2 YDEGEE. Written as DNA, the CDR3 is TGTGCCAGCAGCATGGACAGGGGGAATTCACCCCTCCACTTT. This gives the protein CASSMDRGNSPLHF.

V usage is TRBV2 and J usage is TRBJ1-2, with TRBD1 identical over 7 bases. V gave up 7 bases and J gave up 1 base; unmatched junction bases: 3. Looked up from germline, CDR1 is SNHLY and CDR2 is FYNNEI. This CDR3 has 13 residues. The CDR3 here is CASIGTVNYGYTF. CDR3 coding DNA: TGTGCCAGCATTGGGACAGTTAACTATGGCTACACCTTC.

This CDR3 reads CASSLEGLETQYF. The DNA of the CDR3 is TGCGCCAGCAGCTTGGAGGGGTTAGAGACCCAGTACTTC. V and J are TRBV5-1 and TRBJ2-5; D is possibly TRBD1 (5 bases). Germline V lookup: CDR1 SGHRS, CDR2 YFSETQ. Between the trimmed V and J ends, which lost 0 bases and 4 bases, there was a span of 7 bases. The CDR3 spans 13 residues.

V usage is TRBV28 and J usage is TRBJ1-5, with D maybe TRBD1 (6 bases). The CDR3 loop spans 15 amino acids. V was cut by 6 bases and J by 1 base, with 13 bases left in between. Germline CDR1 is MDHEN and CDR2 is SYDVKM. CDR3 region: CASRTAGASNQPQHF. The CDR3, as DNA: TGTGCCAGCAGGACGGCAGGGGCAAGCAATCAGCCCCAGCATTTT.